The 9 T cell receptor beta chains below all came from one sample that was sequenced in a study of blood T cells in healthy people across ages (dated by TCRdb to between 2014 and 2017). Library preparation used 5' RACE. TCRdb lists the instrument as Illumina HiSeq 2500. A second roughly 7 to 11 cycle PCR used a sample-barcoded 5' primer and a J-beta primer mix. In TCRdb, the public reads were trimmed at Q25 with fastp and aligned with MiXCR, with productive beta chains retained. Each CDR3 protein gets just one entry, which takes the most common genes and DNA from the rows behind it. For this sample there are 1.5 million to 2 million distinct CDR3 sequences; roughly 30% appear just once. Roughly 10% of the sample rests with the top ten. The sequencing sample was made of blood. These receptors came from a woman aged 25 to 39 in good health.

The CDR3 coding sequence is TGTGCCAGCGGTCGACAGGGGACCCTCTATGGCTACACCTTC. Protein sequence: CASGRQGTLYGYTF. V gene TRBV2 combines with J gene TRBJ1-2, with TRBD1 identical over 8 bases. Germline-derived CDR1 and CDR2 are SNHLY and FYNNEI. The CDR3 runs to 14 residues. The V gene end was trimmed by 8 bases and the J gene end by 4 bases; junction bases not matched to a gene: 9.

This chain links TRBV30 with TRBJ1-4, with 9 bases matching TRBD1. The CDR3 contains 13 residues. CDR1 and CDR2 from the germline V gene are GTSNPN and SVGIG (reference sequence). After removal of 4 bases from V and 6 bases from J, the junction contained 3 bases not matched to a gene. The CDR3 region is CAWNWDRDEKLFF. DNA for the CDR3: TGTGCCTGGAACTGGGACAGGGATGAAAAACTGTTTTTT. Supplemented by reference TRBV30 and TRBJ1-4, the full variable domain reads SQTIHQWPATLVQPVGSPLSLECTVEGTSNPNLYWYRQAAGRGLQLLFYSVGIGQISSEVPQNLSASRPQDRQFILSSKKLLLSDSGFYLCAWNWDRDEKLFFGSGTQLSVL.

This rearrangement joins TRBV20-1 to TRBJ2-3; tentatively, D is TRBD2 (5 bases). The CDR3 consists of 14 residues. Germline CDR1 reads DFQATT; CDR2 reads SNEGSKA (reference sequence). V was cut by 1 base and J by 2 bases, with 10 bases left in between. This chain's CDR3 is CSARVPGITDTQYF. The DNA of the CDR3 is TGCAGTGCTAGAGTCCCGGGAATCACAGATACGCAGTATTTT.

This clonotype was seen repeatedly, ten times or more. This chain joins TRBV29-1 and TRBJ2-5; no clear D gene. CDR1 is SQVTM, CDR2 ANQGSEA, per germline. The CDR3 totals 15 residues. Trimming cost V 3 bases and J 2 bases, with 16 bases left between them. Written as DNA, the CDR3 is TGCAGCGTTGAGAAGGGTGGCCGGGTACAAGAGACCCAGTACTTC. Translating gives CSVEKGGRVQETQYF.

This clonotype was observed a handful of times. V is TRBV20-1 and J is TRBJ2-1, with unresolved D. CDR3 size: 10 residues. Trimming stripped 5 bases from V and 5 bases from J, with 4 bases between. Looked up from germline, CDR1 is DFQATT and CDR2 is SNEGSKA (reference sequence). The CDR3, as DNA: TGCAGTGCTCTCAACAATGAGCAGTTCTTC. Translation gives CSALNNEQFF.

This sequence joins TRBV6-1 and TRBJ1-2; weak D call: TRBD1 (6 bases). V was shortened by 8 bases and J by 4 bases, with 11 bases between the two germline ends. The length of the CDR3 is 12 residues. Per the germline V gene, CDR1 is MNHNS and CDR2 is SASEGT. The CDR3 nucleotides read TGTGCCAGCGACGGCAGGGGCTATGGCTACACCTTC. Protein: CASDGRGYGYTF.

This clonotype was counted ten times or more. As DNA, the CDR3 is TGTGCCAGCAGTCCCGGACTAGCGGGAGGGCCTGATACGCAGTATTTT. It codes for CASSPGLAGGPDTQYF. This sequence joins TRBV13 and TRBJ2-3; 15 bases match TRBD2. V was pared by 6 bases and J by 6 bases, with 7 bases of the junction left unmatched. Germline V lookup: CDR1 PRHDT, CDR2 FYEKMQ (reference sequence). CDR3 length: 16 amino acids.

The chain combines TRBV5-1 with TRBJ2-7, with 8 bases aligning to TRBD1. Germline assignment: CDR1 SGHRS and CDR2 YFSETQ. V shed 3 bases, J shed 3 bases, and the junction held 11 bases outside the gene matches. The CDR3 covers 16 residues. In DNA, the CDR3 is TGCGCCAGCAGCTCACAAGCTCAGGGGGCTGGCTACGAGCAGTACTTC. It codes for CASSSQAQGAGYEQYF.

The CDR3 sequence: CASSMAGHRGQETQYF. In nucleotides, the CDR3 is TGTGCCAGCAGCATGGCGGGTCATCGGGGCCAAGAGACCCAGTACTTC. The rearrangement links TRBV9 to TRBJ2-5, with a possible D match to TRBD2 (5 bases). This CDR3 comprises 16 residues. Germline V gives CDR1 SGDLS, CDR2 YYNGEE. Trimming stripped 4 bases from V and 1 base from J, with 17 bases between.